A single sample gave rise to the 8 T cell receptor beta chains below, sequenced in a study of blood T cells in healthy people across ages. Using a J-beta primer mix together with a sample-barcoded 5' primer, a second PCR was run for roughly 6 to 11 cycles. TCRdb re-analysed the 5' RACE reads in MiXCR, keeping a single row per CDR3 protein. Here the sample spans about 940,000 distinct CDR3 sequences, about 44% being singletons. The sequencing sample was made of blood. Receptors were obtained from a man aged 25-45 years in good health.

The chain has TRBV6-5 and TRBJ2-3; 10 bases line up with TRBD2. The CDR3 runs to 19 residues. The V and J ends lost 4 bases and 2 bases, in that order; junction bases with no gene match: 15. Looked up from germline, CDR1 is MNHEY and CDR2 is SVGAGI. CDR3 sequence: CASSSSLVGLAEFTDTQYF. For the CDR3, the DNA is TGTGCCAGCAGTTCCTCCCTCGTTGGACTAGCGGAATTCACAGATACGCAGTATTTT.

This chain connects TRBV7-9 to TRBJ2-3; weak D call: TRBD2 (6 bases). CDR1 is SEHNR and CDR2 is FQNEAQ in the germline V gene (reference sequence). This CDR3 region has 17 residues. V gave up 11 bases and J gave up 0 bases, with 24 bases separating them. The CDR3, as DNA: TGTGCCGTCGGGGCGGGTAGCGGCACCTCTAGCACAGATACGCAGTATTTT. Protein: CAVGAGSGTSSTDTQYF.

This clonotype has a single count. The V and J genes are TRBV10-3 and TRBJ2-5, with D perhaps TRBD1 (5 bases). The CDR3 is 14 amino acids. Germline CDR1 ENHRY, CDR2 SYGVKD. V lost 6 bases to trimming and J lost 1 base, with 12 bases between them. Here the CDR3 reads CAISGDSSQETQYF. The DNA for the CDR3 is TGTGCCATCAGCGGTGACAGCTCCCAAGAGACCCAGTACTTC.

This chain joins TRBV15 and TRBJ1-5; weak D call: TRBD1 (5 bases). The CDR3 is made up of 17 amino acids. With 1 base removed from V and 5 bases from J, the gap between germline ends came to 18 bases. The germline gives CDR1 LNHNV, CDR2 YYDKDF (reference sequence). The chain's CDR3 is CATSRVVVGPGDQPQHF. The DNA for the CDR3 is TGTGCCACCAGCAGAGTAGTTGTAGGGCCGGGGGATCAGCCCCAGCATTTT.

This clonotype was seen only a few times. This rearrangement joins TRBV3-1 to TRBJ2-1; D unclear. Trimming removed 3 bases at V and 8 bases at J, with 17 bases between. This CDR3 contains 15 residues. Germline assignment: CDR1 LGHDT and CDR2 YNNKEL (reference sequence). CDR3 nucleotides: TGTGCCAGCAGCCAGAATACGAATTTGGTCGATGAGCAGTTCTTC. It is translated as CASSQNTNLVDEQFF.

Remarks on this clonotype: A much larger clone differs from this one at a single base, so this may be a read error. The chain carries TRBV6-5 and TRBJ2-1; tentative D call: TRBD2 (6 bases). Germline CDR1 reads MNHEY; CDR2 reads SVGAGI. V shed 0 bases and J shed 8 bases, with 20 bases lying between them. The CDR3 runs 17 residues. CDR3 sequence (DNA): TGTGCCAGCAGTTACTCGCCCATACTAGTCTTAGCGGATGAGCAGTTCTTC. It encodes CASSYSPILVLADEQFF.

This clonotype came up once. The chain has TRBV20-1 and TRBJ2-7; D gene uncertain. Germline values: CDR1 DFQATT, CDR2 SNEGSKA (reference sequence). CDR3 size: 15 residues. V was pared by 3 bases and J by 0 bases, with 15 bases between. CDR3 coding DNA: TGCAGTGCTAGGGTAAACACCAGGAGCTCCTACGAGCAGTACTTC. It encodes CSARVNTRSSYEQYF.

The chain links TRBV7-8 to TRBJ2-1; TRBD1 matches at 9 bases. Trimming cost V 3 bases and J 6 bases; bases outside gene matches: 9. CDR1 SGHVS and CDR2 FQNEAQ come from the germline V gene. This CDR3 is built from 16 residues. CDR3 residues: CASSFGDRVGSNEQFF. Here the CDR3 DNA reads TGTGCCAGCAGCTTCGGGGACAGGGTAGGGAGCAATGAGCAGTTCTTC.